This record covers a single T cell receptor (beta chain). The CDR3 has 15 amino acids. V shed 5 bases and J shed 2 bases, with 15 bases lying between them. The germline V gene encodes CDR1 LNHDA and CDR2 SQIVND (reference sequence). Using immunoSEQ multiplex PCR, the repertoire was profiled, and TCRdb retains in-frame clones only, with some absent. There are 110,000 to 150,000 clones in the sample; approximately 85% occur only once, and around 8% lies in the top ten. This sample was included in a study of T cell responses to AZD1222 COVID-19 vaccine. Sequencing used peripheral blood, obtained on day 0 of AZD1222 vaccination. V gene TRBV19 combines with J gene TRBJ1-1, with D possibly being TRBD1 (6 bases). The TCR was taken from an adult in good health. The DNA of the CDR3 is TGTGCCAGTAGTCCTCCAGGGGAGCCCAACACTGAAGCTTTCTTT. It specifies CASSPPGEPNTEAFF.